The subject of this entry is one T cell receptor (beta chain). Its specificity is unknown. The sample comes from a study of cytomegalovirus exposure and HLA in healthy donors. Study-wide background: Among about 190 million T cells, an earlier analysis found roughly 100 million unique TCR beta sequences. Study outcomes and limitations: Several of the most significant clusters were apparently associated with common viral pathogens in a later analysis. Near-uniform donor sequencing depth was presumed by presence/absence analyses.

Trimming removed 2 bases from V and 0 bases from J; junction bases left unmatched: 6. The CDR3 spans 16 residues. CDR1 and CDR2 (germline): MNHEY, SVGAGI. Healthy individuals who donated bone marrow served as the donors. Both 60 Vbeta primers and 13 Jbeta primers went into the PCR. The repertoire was sequenced with immunoSEQ multiplex PCR; TCRdb's copy has only in-frame clones and lacks some. The table includes about 100,000 clones, around 80% detected once. The source is a woman between 50 and 59 years old in good health and CMV-seropositive. The sample comprised PBMCs. J is TRBJ1-1 and V is TRBV6-5; 7 bases match TRBD1. As DNA, the CDR3 is TGTGCCAGCAGTTACCTGGGGGGACAGCTGAACACTGAAGCTTTCTTT. Its protein is CASSYLGGQLNTEAFF.